This entry is about one T cell receptor beta chain. The CDR3 contains 19 residues. Germline-derived CDR1 and CDR2 are SGHRS and YFSETQ. The junction had 13 bases not matched to a gene; V was cut back by 4 bases and J by 0 bases. The data were taken from a study of T cells after yellow fever vaccination. TCRdb re-analysed the 5' RACE reads in MiXCR, keeping a single row per CDR3 protein. The profile shows 300,000 or so distinct CDR3 sequences, 8.7% of them singletons. The sequencing here drew on CD4+ T cells sorted from PBMCs, taken 5 days after the yellow fever booster vaccination. The chain couples TRBV5-1 to TRBJ2-1, with TRBD2 matching over 10 bases. This TCR derives from a man aged 18 to 30 who received the YFV17D yellow fever vaccine. CDR3 sequence reads: CASSIQPGLARSSYNEQFF. The CDR3 coding sequence is TGCGCCAGCAGCATCCAACCGGGACTAGCGAGGAGCTCCTACAATGAGCAGTTCTTC.